The rows below give T cell receptor beta chains drawn from one sample of a study of graft-versus-host responses after intestinal transplantation. Data came from immunoSEQ multiplex PCR; TCRdb stores just in-frame clones and leaves some out. The sample consists of several hundred clones, 96% of them appearing once. Sequenced here: bone marrow, sampled 105 days after intestinal transplantation. These receptors were taken from a human patient who received an intestinal transplant, so some T cells may come from the graft donor. The CDR3 runs from the conserved cysteine through the conserved F or W.

J | V | CDR3
TRBJ2-6 | TRBV10-2 | CASRRTGTSSSGANVLTF
TRBJ2-7 | TRBV28 | CASSSLFLGTNYEQYF
TRBJ2-3 | TRBV6-1 | CASAGQGDTDTQYF
TRBJ1-6 | TRBV4-1 | CASSHLGRQGSSPLHF
TRBJ1-2 | TRBV6-1 | CASSEGGIYGYTF
TRBJ2-7 | TRBV28 | CASSQGPYEQYF
TRBJ2-5 | TRBV27 | CASSSWTGGETQYF
TRBJ1-4 | TRBV7-9 | CASSLEGPDEKLFF
TRBJ2-5 | TRBV7-9 | CASSSRPGGIETQYF
TRBJ2-7 | TRBV6-1 | CASSTWDTSYEQYF
TRBJ1-1 | TRBV4-1 | CASSQEGQNTEAFF
TRBJ2-6 | TRBV1 | CTSSTPGLCRANVLTF
TRBJ2-6 | TRBV9 | CASCPLYSNKGRANVLTF
TRBJ2-2 | TRBV6-4 | CASSDTGANTGELFF
TRBJ2-2 | TRBV27 | CASSLPSGGPGELFF
TRBJ2-3 | TRBV7-9 | CASSLAYGGTDTQYF
TRBJ2-2 | TRBV30 | CAWRTGTGELFF
TRBJ1-5 | TRBV2 | CASSLTGADYQPQHF